The 9 T cell receptor beta chains below all came from one sample that was sequenced in a study of T cell responses to AZD1222 COVID-19 vaccine (dated by TCRdb to about 2021). Library preparation used the immunoSEQ multiplex PCR assay. TCRdb took over this immuneACCESS table, retaining in-frame rearrangements with V and J assigned. Such tables are incomplete; in checked studies, under half of the missing clones stem from an unresolved V gene, and the remainder is unexplained. The sample yields approximately 140,000 clones; around 94% were counted once. The ten largest clones take up over 1% of the sample. This sample's time point label indicates: baseline before first vaccination. This sample comprised peripheral blood, obtained on day 0 of AZD1222 vaccination. All receptors derive from an adult in good health.

CDR3 loop: CASSQALTVLDEQFF. In DNA, the CDR3 is TGCGCCAGCAGCCAAGCATTGACGGTCTTGGATGAGCAGTTCTTC. This chain uses TRBV4-1 with TRBJ2-1; D gene unclear. The CDR3 sequence is 15 residues long. The V and J ends lost 1 base and 8 bases respectively, with 15 bases between them. From germline, CDR1 is MGHRA and CDR2 YSYEKL.

The chain has TRBV28 and TRBJ1-4; no firm D call. V was pared by 5 bases and J by 4 bases, with 11 bases between. This CDR3 is 14 amino acids long. CDR1 MDHEN and CDR2 SYDVKM come from the germline V gene. CDR3 protein: CASSPGRVNEKLFF. Written as DNA, the CDR3 is TGTGCCAGCAGTCCTGGACGAGTTAATGAAAAACTGTTTTTT.

The CDR3 is CASSLAQAATDTQYF. CDR3 coding DNA: TGTGCCAGCAGCTTAGCACAGGCGGCCACAGATACGCAGTATTTT. The rearrangement joins TRBV13 to TRBJ2-3; perhaps TRBD1 as D (5 bases). Germline V CDR1 and CDR2: PRHDT, FYEKMQ (reference sequence). The CDR3 totals 15 residues. V was cut by 1 base and J by 2 bases, with 10 bases left in between.

The chain has TRBV25-1 and TRBJ1-1; a weak D match, TRBD1 (5 bases). Germline lookup yields CDR1 MGHDK and CDR2 SYGVNS. The CDR3 extends over 15 amino acids. The germline V and J ends were trimmed by 3 bases and 10 bases, with 21 bases remaining between them. The CDR3: CASSDRLGGIGGAFF. DNA for the CDR3: TGTGCCAGCAGTGACAGGTTGGGCGGAATCGGGGGAGCTTTCTTT. Variable domain in full (rest from reference TRBV25-1 and TRBJ1-1): EADIYQTPRYLVIGTGKKITLECSQTMGHDKMYWYQQDPGMELHLIHYSYGVNSTEKGDLSSESTVSRIRTEHFPLTLESARPSHTSQYLCASSDRLGGIGGAFFGQGTRLTVV.

The rearrangement joins TRBV7-8 to TRBJ2-2; D call uncertain. The CDR3 has 16 residues. The germline V gene has CDR1 SGHVS and CDR2 FQNEAQ. V lost 2 bases, J lost 7 bases, and 17 bases lay in between. The CDR3 DNA is TGTGCCAGCAGCTTATCGTCTTGGGGAAGTGGCGGGGAGCTGTTTTTT. This gives the protein CASSLSSWGSGGELFF.

This sequence joins TRBV6-5 and TRBJ1-4; TRBD1 agrees at 9 bases. CDR3 length: 14 residues. Germline CDR1 MNHEY, CDR2 SVGAGI. V trimming: 4 bases; J trimming: 8 bases; junction bases outside the gene matches: 5. The CDR3: CASSSGQGLEKLFF. CDR3 coding DNA: TGTGCCAGCAGTTCTGGACAGGGGCTAGAAAAACTGTTTTTT.

This clone has more than one count but fewer than ten. The rearrangement links TRBV19 to TRBJ1-5; D unresolved. Looked up from germline, CDR1 is LNHDA and CDR2 is SQIVND (reference sequence). This CDR3 region has 15 residues. Trimming left V 1 base short and J 1 base short, with 8 bases between. The CDR3 DNA reads as TGTGCCAGTAGTATAGCGGTGGGGAGCAATCAGCCCCAGCATTTT. It translates to CASSIAVGSNQPQHF.

V and J are TRBV7-6 and TRBJ2-4; D is ambiguous. Germline CDR1 reads SGHVS; CDR2 reads FNYEAQ. The CDR3 length is 16 residues. V lost 5 bases, J lost 0 bases, and 14 bases lay in between. Written as DNA, the CDR3 is TGTGCCAGCAGCCCAGGTGGAGTCTTAGCCAAAAACATTCAGTACTTC. Its protein is CASSPGGVLAKNIQYF.

CDR3 DNA sequence: TGTGCCAGCAGCCAAGGAAACACCGGGGAGCTGTTTTTT. The encoded protein is CASSQGNTGELFF. The chain combines TRBV4-2 with TRBJ2-2; no definite D call. The germline CDR1 and CDR2 sequences are LGHNA and YNFKEQ. The CDR3 is made up of 13 amino acids. Trimming took off 1 base at V and 2 bases at J, with 2 bases between the two ends.